This T cell receptor (beta chain) was identified during a study of cytomegalovirus exposure and HLA in healthy donors. As for the study in general: Membership in the Caucasian-associated ancestry cluster was found for around 85% of approximately 380 genotyped donors.

Both 60 Vbeta primers and 13 Jbeta primers went into the PCR. This table comes from immunoSEQ multiplex PCR, and its TCRdb copy is limited to in-frame clones, with some not included. The sample carries 180,000 or so clones, approximately 80% recorded once. General observations from the study: The authors reported that TCR beta sequences could predict HLA-A and HLA-B alleles. These predictions were accurate for most subjects in the first cohort.

A word on this clone: Its matching antigen is unknown.

This CDR3 has 18 residues. The V gene lost 0 bases and the J gene lost 2 bases, with 17 bases spanning the gap. Germline assignment: CDR1 MGHRA and CDR2 YSYEKL. The rearrangement uses TRBV4-1 and TRBJ1-5; no clear D gene. The TCR originated in a female donor in good health and CMV-seronegative. The sequenced sample was PBMCs. The CDR3 DNA is TGCGCCAGCAGCCAAGATGCAGGACTCGCTAGTGGCAATCAGCCCCAGCATTTT. It translates to CASSQDAGLASGNQPQHF.